The clone carrying this T cell receptor beta chain was recorded once. Its antigen is still unknown. This entry belongs to a study of cytomegalovirus exposure and HLA in healthy donors. Here immunoSEQ multiplex PCR was the method, and the copy in TCRdb shows in-frame clones only, minus some. Of about 360,000 clones listed, more than 80% are singletons. Findings and caveats of the study: The study recorded about 160 TCR beta chains that were cytomegalovirus-associated.

Germline CDR1 and CDR2: MNHEY and SMNVEV (reference sequence). The V and J ends lost 5 bases and 2 bases, in that order; junction bases with no gene match: 6. The CDR3 is 15 amino acids. The sequenced material came from PBMCs. This chain links TRBV27 with TRBJ2-1, with TRBD1 matching over 7 bases. The receptor comes from a woman in her late teens or twenties in good health and CMV-seronegative. The DNA for the CDR3 is TGTGCCAGCAGTCCGACAGGGAATCCCTACAATGAGCAGTTCTTC. The encoded protein is CASSPTGNPYNEQFF.